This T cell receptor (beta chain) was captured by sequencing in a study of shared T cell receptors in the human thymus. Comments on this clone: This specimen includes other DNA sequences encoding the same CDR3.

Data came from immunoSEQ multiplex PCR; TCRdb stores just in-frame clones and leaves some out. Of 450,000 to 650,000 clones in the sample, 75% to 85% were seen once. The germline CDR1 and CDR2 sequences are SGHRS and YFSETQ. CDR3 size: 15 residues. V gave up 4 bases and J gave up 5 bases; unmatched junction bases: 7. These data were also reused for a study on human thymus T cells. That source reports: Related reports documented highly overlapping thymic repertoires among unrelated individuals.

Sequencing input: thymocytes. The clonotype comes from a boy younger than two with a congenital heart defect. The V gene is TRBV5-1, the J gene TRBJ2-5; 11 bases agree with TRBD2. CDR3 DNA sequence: TGCGCCAGCAGCCTCGGACTAGCGGGTCAGGAGACCCAGTACTTC. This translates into CASSLGLAGQETQYF. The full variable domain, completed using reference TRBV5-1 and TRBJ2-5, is KAGVTQTPRYLIKTRGQQVTLSCSPISGHRSVSWYQQTPGQGLQFLFEYFSETQRNKGNFPGRFSGRQFSNSRSEMNVSTLELGDSALYLCASSLGLAGQETQYFGPGTRLLVL.